The 14 T cell receptor beta chains listed next were all sequenced from one sample in a study of OX40 agonist ivuxolimab in advanced cancers. Sequenced by immunoSEQ multiplex PCR; TCRdb stores in-frame clones only, minus some. Of over 75,000 clones listed, 90% to 95% are singletons. Source: CD4+ or CD8+ T cells sorted from blood, taken in a trial of the OX40 agonist ivuxolimab. The source of these receptors is an adult with an advanced solid tumor such as melanoma, head and neck, liver or kidney cancer.

The chain combines TRBV2 with TRBJ1-5; D remains ambiguous. The CDR3 length is 15 residues. The ends were cut back, 10 bases at V and 5 bases at J, with 21 bases in the middle. CDR1 is SNHLY, CDR2 FYNNEI, per germline. The CDR3 sequence: CATSLGRSGDQPQHF. The CDR3 nucleotides are TGTGCCACCTCTCTCGGGAGGTCGGGTGATCAGCCCCAGCATTTT.

The gene calls are TRBV15 and TRBJ1-2, with D hard to call. Germline V CDR1 and CDR2: LNHNV, YYDKDF (reference sequence). Trimming cost V 1 base and J 0 bases, with 9 bases left between them. CDR3 length: 15 residues. The CDR3 DNA follows: TGTGCCACCAGCAGAGCGACGGTCTCTAACTATGGCTACACCTTC. Amino acid sequence: CATSRATVSNYGYTF.

The chain joins TRBV5-1 to TRBJ2-2; D unclear. Trimming left V 3 bases short and J 6 bases short, with 6 bases between. CDR1 is SGHRS, CDR2 YFSETQ, per germline. The CDR3 extends over 12 amino acids. CDR3: CASSWQSGELFF. The CDR3 DNA follows: TGCGCCAGCAGCTGGCAGTCCGGGGAGCTGTTTTTT.

The chain employs TRBV6-5 and TRBJ1-3; no reliable D call. Germline assignment: CDR1 MNHEY and CDR2 SVGAGI. The CDR3 contains 13 residues. Trimming removed 5 bases from V and 3 bases from J, with 8 bases in between. The CDR3 bases are TGTGCCAGCAGTGACGAATTTGGAAACACCATATATTTT. It translates to CASSDEFGNTIYF.

The chain joins TRBV6-5 to TRBJ2-3; D is ambiguous. The CDR3 has 14 amino acids. Trimming pared 2 bases from V and 2 bases from J, leaving 8 bases between. Germline assignment: CDR1 MNHEY and CDR2 SVGAGI. DNA of the CDR3: TGTGCCAGCAGTTACAAGCAGTACACAGATACGCAGTATTTT. This encodes CASSYKQYTDTQYF.

This clone was counted once. The chain couples TRBV4-1 to TRBJ2-7, with D possibly called TRBD1 or TRBD2 (6 bases each). Germline V gene sequence: CDR1 MGHRA, CDR2 YSYEKL. The CDR3 extends over 15 amino acids. The V gene lost 1 base and the J gene lost 0 bases, with 10 bases spanning the gap. The DNA for the CDR3 is TGCGCCAGCAGCCAAGTTCGGGGGCTCTCCTACGAGCAGTACTTC. Protein sequence: CASSQVRGLSYEQYF.

V usage is TRBV4-1 and J usage is TRBJ2-1; the D is unclear. The CDR3 loop spans 11 amino acids. V lost 2 bases to trimming and J lost 9 bases, with 5 bases between them. Per the germline V gene, CDR1 is MGHRA and CDR2 is YSYEKL. CDR3 protein: CASSQQGEQFF. CDR3 DNA sequence: TGCGCCAGCAGCCAACAAGGTGAGCAGTTCTTC.

V gene TRBV6-6 combines with J gene TRBJ1-5, with D perhaps matching TRBD1 (6 bases). V shed 6 bases and J shed 6 bases, with 12 bases lying between them. CDR3 length: 13 residues. Germline V gene sequence: CDR1 MNHNY, CDR2 SVGAGI (reference sequence). The CDR3 here is CASSPEGVQPQHF. The CDR3 DNA sequence: TGTGCCAGCAGCCCCGAGGGGGTTCAGCCCCAGCATTTT.

The count of this clone is one. The chain couples TRBV10-3 to TRBJ2-2; no reliable D call. Germline V CDR1 and CDR2: ENHRY, SYGVKD. The CDR3 is 14 residues long. V was clipped by 1 base and J by 2 bases, with 5 bases between them. CDR3 DNA sequence: TGTGCCATCAGTGAGTTTAAAAACACCGGGGAGCTGTTTTTT. It translates to CAISEFKNTGELFF.

This chain uses TRBV9 with TRBJ2-7; D is ambiguous. The CDR3 length is 15 residues. Trimming removed 3 bases from V and 0 bases from J, with 13 bases in between. In germline, CDR1 is SGDLS, CDR2 YYNGEE. CDR3 amino acids: CASSAGAPFSYEQYF. The CDR3 DNA follows: TGTGCCAGCAGCGCCGGTGCTCCTTTCTCCTACGAGCAGTACTTC.

In this sample, this clone turned up many times. The chain carries TRBV4-1 and TRBJ1-2, with a weak D call TRBD1 (6 bases). The CDR3 has 15 amino acids. The ends were cut back, 4 bases at V and 2 bases at J, with 14 bases in the middle. Germline CDR1 and CDR2: MGHRA and YSYEKL. In DNA form, the CDR3 reads TGCGCCAGCAGCCTCAGCGGACAGAGCAACTATGGCTACACCTTC. This gives the protein CASSLSGQSNYGYTF.

Comment on this clone: The junction differs from germline at one of its ends, possibly a read error. CDR3 sequence: CASSWTGIGETRYF. For the CDR3, the DNA is TGTGCCAGCAGTTGGACAGGGATTGGAGAGACCCGGTACTTC. The chain joins TRBV6-6 to TRBJ2-5; 8 bases are a match to TRBD1. The CDR3 runs to 14 residues. Germline lookup yields CDR1 MNHNY and CDR2 SVGAGI (reference sequence).

This chain joins TRBV7-8 and TRBJ2-4; D perhaps matches TRBD1 (5 bases). The CDR3 loop spans 19 amino acids. The germline CDR1 and CDR2 sequences are SGHVS and FQNEAQ. V lost 2 bases, J lost 7 bases, and 27 bases lay in between. DNA of the CDR3: TGTGCCAGCAGCTTACCAATCAGCTTAGGGGCAGGGCCGTTGAACATTCAGTACTTC. It specifies CASSLPISLGAGPLNIQYF.

V and J are TRBV7-6 and TRBJ2-3, with 9 bases matching TRBD1. The V gene's germline CDR1 is SGHVS and CDR2 FNYEAQ. This CDR3 has 18 residues. J gave up 5 bases and V 1 base, and 13 bases lay outside the gene matches. CDR3 DNA: TGTGCCAGCAGCTTAGGCGCCCACAGGGGGCGTGTTGGAGATACGCAGTATTTT. Protein product: CASSLGAHRGRVGDTQYF.